This T cell receptor beta chain was observed in a study of cytotoxic CD8 clonotypes in ibrutinib-treated CLL. General study results and limits: Higher circulating CD8+ T-cell counts strongly accompanied higher baseline clonality, above age-matched healthy donors.

Concerning this clone itself: Its antigen is not known.

V lost 6 bases and J lost 3, with 21 bases in between. Per the germline V gene, CDR1 is SGHVS and CDR2 is FNYEAQ. CDR3 length: 16 residues. Some clones are missing from TCRdb's copy, which holds only in-frame ones; the method was immunoSEQ multiplex PCR. The table lists about 140,000 clones, approximately 80% of them singletons. The gene calls are TRBV7-6 and TRBJ2-7, with D tentatively TRBD2 (6 bases). This TCR was recovered from a human donor with chronic lymphocytic leukemia. Sequencing was performed on PBMCs, taken after 36 months of ibrutinib treatment. The CDR3 region has the DNA TGTGCCAGCAGTCATCGGGGTAGCGGAGGGAACTACGAGCAGTACTTC. Translating gives CASSHRGSGGNYEQYF.